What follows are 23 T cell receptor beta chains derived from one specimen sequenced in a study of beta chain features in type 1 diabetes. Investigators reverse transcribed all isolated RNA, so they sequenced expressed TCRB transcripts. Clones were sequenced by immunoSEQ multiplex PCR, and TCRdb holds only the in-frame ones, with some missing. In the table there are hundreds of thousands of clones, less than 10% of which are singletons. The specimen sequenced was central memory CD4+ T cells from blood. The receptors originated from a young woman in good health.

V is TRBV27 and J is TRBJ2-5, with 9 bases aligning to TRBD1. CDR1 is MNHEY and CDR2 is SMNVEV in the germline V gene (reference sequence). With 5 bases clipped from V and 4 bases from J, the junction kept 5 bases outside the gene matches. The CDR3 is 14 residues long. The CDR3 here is CASSPSTGGETQYF. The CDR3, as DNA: TGTGCCAGCAGTCCATCGACAGGGGGAGAGACCCAGTACTTC.

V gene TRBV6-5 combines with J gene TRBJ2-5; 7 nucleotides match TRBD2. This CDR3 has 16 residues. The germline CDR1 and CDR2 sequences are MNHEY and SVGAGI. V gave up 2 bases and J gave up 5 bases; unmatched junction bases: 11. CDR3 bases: TGTGCCAGCAGTTACGATCGCGGCGGGAGAGGTGAGACCCAGTACTTC. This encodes CASSYDRGGRGETQYF.

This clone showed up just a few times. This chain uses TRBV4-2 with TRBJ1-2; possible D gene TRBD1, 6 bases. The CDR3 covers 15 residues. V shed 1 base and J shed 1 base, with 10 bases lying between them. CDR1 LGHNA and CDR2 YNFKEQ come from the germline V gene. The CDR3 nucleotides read TGTGCCAGCAGCCAAGGAGACAGGCTTAACTATGGCTACACCTTC. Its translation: CASSQGDRLNYGYTF.

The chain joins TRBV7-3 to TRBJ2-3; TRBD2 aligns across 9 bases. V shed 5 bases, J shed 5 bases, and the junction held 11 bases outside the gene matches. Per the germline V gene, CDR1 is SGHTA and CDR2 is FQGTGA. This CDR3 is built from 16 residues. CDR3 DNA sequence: TGTGCCAGCAGCCCGGGGGCGGGAGGGCCGGTAGATACGCAGTATTTT. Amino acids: CASSPGAGGPVDTQYF.

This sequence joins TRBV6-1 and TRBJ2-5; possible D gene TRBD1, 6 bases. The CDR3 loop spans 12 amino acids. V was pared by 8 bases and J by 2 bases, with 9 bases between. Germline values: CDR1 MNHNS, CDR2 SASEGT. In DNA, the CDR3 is TGTGCCAGCCCCGGACAGCAAGAGACCCAGTACTTC. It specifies CASPGQQETQYF.

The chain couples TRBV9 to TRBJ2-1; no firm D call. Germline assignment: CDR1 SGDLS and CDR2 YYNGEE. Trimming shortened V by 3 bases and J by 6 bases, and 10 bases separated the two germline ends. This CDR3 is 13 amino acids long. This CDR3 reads CASSASGTNEQFF. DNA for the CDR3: TGTGCCAGCAGCGCCTCTGGAACCAATGAGCAGTTCTTC.

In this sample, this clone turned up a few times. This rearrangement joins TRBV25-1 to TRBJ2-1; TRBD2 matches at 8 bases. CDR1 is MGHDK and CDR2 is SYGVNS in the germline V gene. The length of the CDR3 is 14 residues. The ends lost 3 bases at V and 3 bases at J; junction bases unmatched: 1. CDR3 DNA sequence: TGTGCCAGCAGTGATAGCGGGATCTACAATGAGCAGTTCTTC. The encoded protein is CASSDSGIYNEQFF.

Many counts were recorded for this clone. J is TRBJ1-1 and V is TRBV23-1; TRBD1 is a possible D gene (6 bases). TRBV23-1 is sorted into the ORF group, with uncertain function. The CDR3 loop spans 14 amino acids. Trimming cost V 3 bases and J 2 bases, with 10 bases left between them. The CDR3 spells CASSQRGANTEAFF. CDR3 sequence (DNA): TGCGCCAGCAGTCAGCGGGGGGCAAACACTGAAGCTTTCTTT.

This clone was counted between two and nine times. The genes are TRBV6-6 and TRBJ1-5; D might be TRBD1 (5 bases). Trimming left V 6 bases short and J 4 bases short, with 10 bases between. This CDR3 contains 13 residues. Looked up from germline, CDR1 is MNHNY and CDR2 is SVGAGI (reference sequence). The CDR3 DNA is TGTGCCAGCAGACGGGGGAAGAATCAGCCCCAGCATTTT. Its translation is CASRRGKNQPQHF.

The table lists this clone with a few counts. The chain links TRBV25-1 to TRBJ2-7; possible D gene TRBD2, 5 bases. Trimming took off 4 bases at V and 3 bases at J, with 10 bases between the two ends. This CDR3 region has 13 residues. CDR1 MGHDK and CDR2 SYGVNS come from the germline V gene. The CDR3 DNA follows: TGTGCCAGCAGTGGCGGAGGCTACTACGAGCAGTACTTC. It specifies CASSGGGYYEQYF.

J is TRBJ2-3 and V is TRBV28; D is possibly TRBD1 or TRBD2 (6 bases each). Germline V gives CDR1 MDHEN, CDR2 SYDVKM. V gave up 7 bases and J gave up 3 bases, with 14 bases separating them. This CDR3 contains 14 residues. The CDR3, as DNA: TGTGCCAGCACCGTAGGGGGGAGAACAGATACGCAGTATTTT. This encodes CASTVGGRTDTQYF.

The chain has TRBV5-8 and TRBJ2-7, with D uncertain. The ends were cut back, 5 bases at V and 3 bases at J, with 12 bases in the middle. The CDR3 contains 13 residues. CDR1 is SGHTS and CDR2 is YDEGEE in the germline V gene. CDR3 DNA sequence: TGTGCCAGCAGTCTGACCGGTTACTACGAGCAGTACTTC. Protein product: CASSLTGYYEQYF.

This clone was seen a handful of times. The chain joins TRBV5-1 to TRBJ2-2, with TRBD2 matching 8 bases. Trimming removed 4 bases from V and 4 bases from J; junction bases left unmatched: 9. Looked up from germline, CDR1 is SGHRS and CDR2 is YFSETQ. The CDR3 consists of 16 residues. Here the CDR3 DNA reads TGCGCCAGCAGCAAAGCGGGAGAGGAGGTCACCGGGGAGCTGTTTTTT. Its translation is CASSKAGEEVTGELFF. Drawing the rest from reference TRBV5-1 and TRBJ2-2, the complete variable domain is KAGVTQTPRYLIKTRGQQVTLSCSPISGHRSVSWYQQTPGQGLQFLFEYFSETQRNKGNFPGRFSGRQFSNSRSEMNVSTLELGDSALYLCASSKAGEEVTGELFFGEGSRLTVL.

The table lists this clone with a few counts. Here the CDR3 reads CASSSEGSGANVLTF. For the CDR3, the DNA is TGTGCCAGCAGTTCTGAGGGATCCGGGGCCAACGTCCTGACTTTC. The chain joins TRBV28 to TRBJ2-6, with D possibly matching TRBD2 (5 bases). This CDR3 comprises 15 residues. Trimming shortened V by 4 bases and J by 4 bases, and 11 bases separated the two germline ends. From germline, CDR1 is MDHEN and CDR2 SYDVKM. Complete variable domain (other parts from reference TRBV28 and TRBJ2-6): DVKVTQSSRYLVKRTGEKVFLECVQDMDHENMFWYRQDPGLGLRLIYFSYDVKMKEKGDIPEGYSVSREKKERFSLILESASTNQTSMYLCASSSEGSGANVLTFGAGSRLTVL.

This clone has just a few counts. The CDR3 DNA sequence: TGTGCCAGCAGATTACAGGGACTAGCGAAAGAGCAGTTCTTC. Protein: CASRLQGLAKEQFF. The chain joins TRBV28 to TRBJ2-1; 10 bases are a match to TRBD2. This CDR3 comprises 14 residues. The J segment lost 10 bases and the V segment lost 6 bases, leaving 9 bases of the junction unmatched. In germline, CDR1 is MDHEN, CDR2 SYDVKM.

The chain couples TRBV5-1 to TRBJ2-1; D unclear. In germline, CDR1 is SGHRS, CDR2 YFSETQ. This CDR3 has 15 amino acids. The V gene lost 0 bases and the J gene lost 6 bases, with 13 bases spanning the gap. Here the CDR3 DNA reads TGCGCCAGCAGCTTGGCCGAGACCGGGCCCAATGAGCAGTTCTTC. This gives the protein CASSLAETGPNEQFF.

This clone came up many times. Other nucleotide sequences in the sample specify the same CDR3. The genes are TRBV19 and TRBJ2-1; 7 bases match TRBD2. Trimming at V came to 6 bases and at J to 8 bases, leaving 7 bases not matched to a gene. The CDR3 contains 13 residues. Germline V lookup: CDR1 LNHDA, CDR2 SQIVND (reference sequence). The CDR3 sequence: CASRGGGRHEQFF. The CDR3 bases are TGTGCCAGTAGGGGTGGCGGGAGACATGAGCAGTTCTTC. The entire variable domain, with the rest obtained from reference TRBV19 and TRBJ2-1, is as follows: DGGITQSPKYLFRKEGQNVTLSCEQNLNHDAMYWYRQDPGQGLRLIYYSQIVNDFQKGDIAEGYSVSREKKESFPLTVTSAQKNPTAFYLCASRGGGRHEQFFGPGTRLTVL.

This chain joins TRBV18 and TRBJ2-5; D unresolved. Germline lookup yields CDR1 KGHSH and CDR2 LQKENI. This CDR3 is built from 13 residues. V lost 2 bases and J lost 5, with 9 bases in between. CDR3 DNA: TGTGCCAGCTCACCAGTGATTGGGGAGACCCAGTACTTC. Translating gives CASSPVIGETQYF. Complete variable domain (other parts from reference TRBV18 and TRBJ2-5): NAGVMQNPRHLVRRRGQEARLRCSPMKGHSHVYWYRQLPEEGLKFMVYLQKENIIDESGMPKERFSAEFPKEGPSILRIQQVVRGDSAAYFCASSPVIGETQYFGPGTRLLVL.

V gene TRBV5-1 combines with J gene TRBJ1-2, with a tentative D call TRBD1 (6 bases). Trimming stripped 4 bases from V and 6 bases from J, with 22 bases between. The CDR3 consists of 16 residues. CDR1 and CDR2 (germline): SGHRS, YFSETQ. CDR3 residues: CASSAGTNRVLHGYTF. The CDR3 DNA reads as TGCGCCAGCAGCGCCGGGACAAATCGGGTCCTTCATGGCTACACCTTC. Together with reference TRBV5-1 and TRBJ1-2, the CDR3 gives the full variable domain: KAGVTQTPRYLIKTRGQQVTLSCSPISGHRSVSWYQQTPGQGLQFLFEYFSETQRNKGNFPGRFSGRQFSNSRSEMNVSTLELGDSALYLCASSAGTNRVLHGYTFGSGTRLTVV.

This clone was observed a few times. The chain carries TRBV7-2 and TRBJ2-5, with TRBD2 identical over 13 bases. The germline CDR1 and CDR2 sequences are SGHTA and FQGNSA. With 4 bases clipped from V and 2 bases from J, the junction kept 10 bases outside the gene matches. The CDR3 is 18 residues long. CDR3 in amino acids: CASSSLPGTSGTQETQYF. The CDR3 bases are TGTGCCAGCAGCTCGCTACCCGGGACTAGCGGGACTCAAGAGACCCAGTACTTC. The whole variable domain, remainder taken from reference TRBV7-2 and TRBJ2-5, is GAGVSQSPSNKVTEKGKDVELRCDPISGHTALYWYRQSLGQGLEFLIYFQGNSAPDKSGLPSDRFSAERTGGSVSTLTIQRTQQEDSAVYLCASSSLPGTSGTQETQYFGPGTRLLVL.

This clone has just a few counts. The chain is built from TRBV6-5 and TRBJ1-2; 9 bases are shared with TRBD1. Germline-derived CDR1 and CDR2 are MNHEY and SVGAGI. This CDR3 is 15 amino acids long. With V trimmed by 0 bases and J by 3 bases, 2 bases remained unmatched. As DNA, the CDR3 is TGTGCCAGCAGTTACTCGACAGGGGGTTACTATGGCTACACCTTC. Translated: CASSYSTGGYYGYTF.

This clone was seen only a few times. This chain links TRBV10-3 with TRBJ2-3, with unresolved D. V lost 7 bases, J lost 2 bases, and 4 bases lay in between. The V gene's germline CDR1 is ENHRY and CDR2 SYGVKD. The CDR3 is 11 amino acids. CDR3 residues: CAIMNTDTQYF. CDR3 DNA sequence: TGTGCCATCATGAACACAGATACGCAGTATTTT.

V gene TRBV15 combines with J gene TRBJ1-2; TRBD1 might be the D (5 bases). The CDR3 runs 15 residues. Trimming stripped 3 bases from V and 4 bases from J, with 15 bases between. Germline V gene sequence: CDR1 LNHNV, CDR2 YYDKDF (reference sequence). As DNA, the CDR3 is TGTGCCACCAGCAGGGGGGTCGAGGTTGGCTATGGCTACACCTTC. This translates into CATSRGVEVGYGYTF.